The 31 T cell receptor beta chains below come from one sample, sequenced in a study of OX40 agonist ivuxolimab in advanced cancers. Assay: immunoSEQ multiplex PCR; the TCRdb copy retains only in-frame clones and omits some. The sample shows approximately 63,000 clones, about nine tenths of them seen only once. Sequencing used CD4+ or CD8+ T cells sorted from blood, obtained in a trial of the OX40 agonist ivuxolimab. These receptors originate from an adult with an advanced solid tumor such as melanoma, head and neck, liver or kidney cancer.

The chain links TRBV18 to TRBJ2-7; 9 bases line up with TRBD2. The CDR3 runs to 14 residues. Germline V gene data show CDR1 as KGHSH and CDR2 as LQKENI. V lost 8 bases and J lost 0; bases outside the gene matches: 5. CDR3 DNA sequence: TGTGCCAGCCAACGACTAGCGGACTCCTACGAGCAGTACTTC. It is translated as CASQRLADSYEQYF.

The gene calls are TRBV21-1 and TRBJ2-1; TRBD2, the D gene given by the table, was not confirmed from the DNA. TRBV21-1 is assigned pseudogene status. This CDR3 comprises 17 residues. In DNA, the CDR3 is TGTGCCAGCAGCAAAGAGGGACTAGCGGGACCTTACAATGAGCAGTTCTTC. This translates into CASSKEGLAGPYNEQFF.

The J gene is TRBJ2-6, the V gene TRBV18; maybe TRBD2 (6 bases). V lost 5 bases and J lost 0, with 26 bases in between. Germline values: CDR1 KGHSH, CDR2 LQKENI. The length of the CDR3 is 21 residues. The CDR3 region has the DNA TGTGCCAGCTCAAGCATCCTATATAGCGGCACCACGCACTCTGGGGCCAACGTCCTGACTTTC. Translating gives CASSSILYSGTTHSGANVLTF. Full variable domain (missing parts from reference TRBV18 and TRBJ2-6): NAGVMQNPRHLVRRRGQEARLRCSPMKGHSHVYWYRQLPEEGLKFMVYLQKENIIDESGMPKERFSAEFPKEGPSILRIQQVVRGDSAAYFCASSSILYSGTTHSGANVLTFGAGSRLTVL.

The chain joins TRBV30 to TRBJ2-7, with TRBD2 as a possible D gene (6 bases). The CDR3 spans 13 residues. Germline CDR1 is GTSNPN and CDR2 is SVGIG (reference sequence). V lost 2 bases and J lost 3, with 11 bases in between. The CDR3 is CAWSTGLLYEQYF. DNA of the CDR3: TGTGCCTGGAGTACCGGACTACTCTACGAGCAGTACTTC.

The count of this clone is one. This chain joins TRBV5-1 and TRBJ2-1; D unresolved. Germline V lookup: CDR1 SGHRS, CDR2 YFSETQ. Deletions cut 0 bases from V and 0 bases from J, with 7 bases between. This CDR3 spans 15 amino acids. CDR3 sequence (DNA): TGCGCCAGCAGCTTGGACGCGAGCTCCTACAATGAGCAGTTCTTC. Translating it yields CASSLDASSYNEQFF.

The V and J genes are TRBV27 and TRBJ2-4, with 7 bases that match TRBD1. The CDR3 extends over 14 amino acids. Germline values: CDR1 MNHEY, CDR2 SMNVEV (reference sequence). V shed 5 bases and J 4 bases; nucleotides not matched to a gene: 5. The CDR3 loop reads CASSRDRNKNIQYF. DNA for the CDR3: TGTGCCAGCAGTAGGGACAGAAATAAAAACATTCAGTACTTC.

The V gene is TRBV27, the J gene TRBJ1-2; unclear D gene. Germline V gene data show CDR1 as MNHEY and CDR2 as SMNVEV (reference sequence). Trimming removed 6 bases from V and 4 bases from J, with 12 bases in between. This CDR3 spans 13 amino acids. CDR3 coding DNA: TGTGCCAGCAGCATTTCCCCTAGCTATGGCTACACCTTC. It specifies CASSISPSYGYTF.

The CDR3 coding sequence is TGTGCCAGCAGTGAATTTACCATACTCCACAACGAGCAGTACTTC. Translation gives CASSEFTILHNEQYF. The chain links TRBV25-1 to TRBJ2-7; the D is unclear. Looked up from germline, CDR1 is MGHDK and CDR2 is SYGVNS. The CDR3 sequence is 15 residues long. Trimming took off 1 base at V and 5 bases at J, with 15 bases between the two ends.

CDR3 sequence (DNA): TGTGCCAGCACGAGACAGGCCTACGAGCAGTACTTC. This codes for CASTRQAYEQYF. The chain carries TRBV6-5 and TRBJ2-7; a possible D gene is TRBD1 (6 bases). Germline V gene lookup returns CDR1 MNHEY and CDR2 SVGAGI. Between the trimmed V and J ends, which lost 7 bases and 2 bases, there was a span of 9 bases. The CDR3 contains 12 residues.

J is TRBJ1-2 and V is TRBV15, with D possibly TRBD1 on 6 matching bases. The CDR3 extends over 14 amino acids. Per germline, CDR1 LNHNV and CDR2 YYDKDF (reference sequence). Trimming cost V 5 bases and J 1 base, with 11 bases left between them. Here the CDR3 DNA reads TGTGCCACCAGCCTCGGACAGAATAACTATGGCTACACCTTC. Its protein is CATSLGQNNYGYTF.

About this clone itself: Other DNA sequences of this sample code for an identical CDR3. The rearrangement uses TRBV19 and TRBJ1-5; 8 positions match TRBD1. With V trimmed by 7 bases and J by 7 bases, 6 bases remained unmatched. The CDR3 is made up of 13 amino acids. Germline-derived CDR1 and CDR2 are LNHDA and SQIVND (reference sequence). CDR3 loop: CASTDRGGQPQHF. The CDR3 nucleotides read TGTGCCAGTACAGACAGGGGAGGCCAGCCCCAGCATTTT.

The chain carries TRBV7-8 and TRBJ2-7, with 7 bases matching TRBD1. V lost 3 bases to trimming and J lost 2 bases; unmatched junction nucleotides: 7. This CDR3 has 15 residues. CDR1 and CDR2 (germline): SGHVS, FQNEAQ. CDR3 sequence (DNA): TGTGCCAGCAGCTTCACCGGGACAGAGCCCTACGAGCAGTACTTC. Its translation: CASSFTGTEPYEQYF.

The V and J genes are TRBV27 and TRBJ2-3; TRBD2 matches 7 bases. This CDR3 is 19 amino acids long. Per germline, CDR1 MNHEY and CDR2 SMNVEV (reference sequence). V lost 0 bases, J lost 2 bases, and 14 bases stayed unmatched. CDR3 sequence reads: CASSLSRLDGAGYTDTQYF. The CDR3 DNA sequence: TGTGCCAGCAGTTTATCGCGACTCGATGGAGCGGGGTACACAGATACGCAGTATTTT.

V and J are TRBV28 and TRBJ2-7; D gene ambiguous. Germline V gene lookup returns CDR1 MDHEN and CDR2 SYDVKM. V was cut by 6 bases and J by 9 bases, with 12 bases left in between. There are 11 residues in the CDR3. CDR3 nucleotide sequence: TGTGCCAGCAGGACCCTACGGGCGCAGTACTTC. It is translated as CASRTLRAQYF.

The chain couples TRBV6-5 to TRBJ1-2, with D possibly TRBD1 on 5 matching bases. CDR1 is MNHEY and CDR2 is SVGAGI in the germline V gene. The CDR3 is made up of 14 amino acids. Trimming took 0 bases from V and 6 from J, leaving 11 bases between them. The CDR3 is CASSYSNRGNGYTF. The CDR3 DNA reads TGTGCCAGCAGTTACTCGAATAGGGGTAATGGCTACACCTTC.

The genes are TRBV2 and TRBJ2-7; D uncertain. The V gene's germline CDR1 is SNHLY and CDR2 FYNNEI. The CDR3 totals 12 residues. The V and J ends lost 6 bases and 2 bases respectively, with 8 bases between them. The CDR3 region is CASRETAYEQYF. CDR3 nucleotides: TGTGCCAGCAGGGAGACGGCCTACGAGCAGTACTTC.

This clone was seen a single time. This rearrangement joins TRBV5-1 to TRBJ2-5; 10 bases match TRBD2. Germline lookup yields CDR1 SGHRS and CDR2 YFSETQ. The CDR3 has 16 residues. V lost 0 bases to trimming and J lost 5 bases; unmatched junction nucleotides: 7. The CDR3 spells CASSLGSSGSVETQYF. CDR3 nucleotides: TGCGCCAGCAGCTTGGGATCTAGCGGGAGTGTGGAGACCCAGTACTTC. Complete variable domain (other parts from reference TRBV5-1 and TRBJ2-5): KAGVTQTPRYLIKTRGQQVTLSCSPISGHRSVSWYQQTPGQGLQFLFEYFSETQRNKGNFPGRFSGRQFSNSRSEMNVSTLELGDSALYLCASSLGSSGSVETQYFGPGTRLLVL.

This chain connects TRBV11-3 to TRBJ1-1; D is uncertain. Germline assignment: CDR1 SGHNT and CDR2 YENEEA. The CDR3 contains 15 residues. V was pared by 0 bases and J by 0 bases, with 8 bases between. CDR3 region: CASSLEPGMNTEAFF. In nucleotides, the CDR3 is TGTGCCAGCAGCTTAGAACCGGGCATGAACACTGAAGCTTTCTTT.

The J gene is TRBJ2-7, the V gene TRBV5-1; D is perhaps TRBD2 (5 bases). Trimming left V 4 bases short and J 4 bases short, with 15 bases between. Looked up from germline, CDR1 is SGHRS and CDR2 is YFSETQ. The CDR3 length is 14 residues. CDR3 coding DNA: TGCGCCAGCAGCGAGCGGCACGAAGGATACGAGCAGTACTTC. This codes for CASSERHEGYEQYF. The full variable domain, rest sourced from reference TRBV5-1 and TRBJ2-7, is KAGVTQTPRYLIKTRGQQVTLSCSPISGHRSVSWYQQTPGQGLQFLFEYFSETQRNKGNFPGRFSGRQFSNSRSEMNVSTLELGDSALYLCASSERHEGYEQYFGPGTRLTVT.

J is TRBJ1-6 and V is TRBV27, with 8 bases that match TRBD1. Germline trimming cut 4 bases from V and 4 bases from J; bases unmatched to any gene: 3. This CDR3 is built from 15 residues. Germline assignment: CDR1 MNHEY and CDR2 SMNVEV (reference sequence). As DNA, the CDR3 is TGTGCCAGCAGTTCGGACAGGGAATATAATTCACCCCTCCACTTT. This translates into CASSSDREYNSPLHF.

This clone was seen just once. The CDR3 nucleotides read TGTGCCAGCAGTCTAACTAGCGGGACCGGGGAGCTGTTTTTT. Its protein product is CASSLTSGTGELFF. The chain uses TRBV27 and TRBJ2-2; 9 nucleotides line up with TRBD2. V shed 5 bases, J shed 5 bases, and the junction held 3 bases outside the gene matches. The CDR3 length is 14 residues. CDR1 is MNHEY, CDR2 SMNVEV, per germline (reference sequence).

The chain joins TRBV5-1 to TRBJ2-7; maybe TRBD1 (6 bases). In germline, CDR1 is SGHRS, CDR2 YFSETQ. This CDR3 region has 13 residues. Trimming cost V 0 bases and J 7 bases, with 11 bases left between them. The CDR3 loop is CASSLDQGREQYF. CDR3 DNA: TGCGCCAGCAGCTTGGACCAGGGGCGTGAGCAGTACTTC.

The rearrangement joins TRBV10-3 to TRBJ1-5, with D tentatively TRBD1 (5 bases). V dropped 0 bases and J dropped 5 bases, with 17 bases sitting between them. From germline, CDR1 is ENHRY and CDR2 SYGVKD. This CDR3 region has 17 residues. The CDR3 reads CAISESTGAGFDQPQHF. As DNA, the CDR3 is TGTGCCATCAGTGAGTCGACCGGGGCAGGTTTCGATCAGCCCCAGCATTTT.

V usage is TRBV2 and J usage is TRBJ1-2, with TRBD1 identical over 8 bases. This CDR3 is built from 15 residues. J lost 5 bases, V lost 6 bases, and 11 bases had no gene match. Germline loops: CDR1 SNHLY, CDR2 FYNNEI. The CDR3 region is CASSLMTGDGYGYTF. In DNA, the CDR3 is TGTGCCAGCAGCCTCATGACAGGGGATGGGTATGGCTACACCTTC. The entire variable domain, with the rest obtained from reference TRBV2 and TRBJ1-2, is as follows: EPEVTQTPSHQVTQMGQEVILRCVPISNHLYFYWYRQILGQKVEFLVSFYNNEISEKSEIFDDQFSVERPDGSNFTLKIRSTKLEDSAMYFCASSLMTGDGYGYTFGSGTRLTVV.

The chain employs TRBV5-6 and TRBJ1-5; unclear D gene. The CDR3 runs 13 residues. Germline V gene sequence: CDR1 SGHDT, CDR2 YYEEEE. V was cut by 4 bases and J by 7 bases, with 12 bases left in between. Here the CDR3 reads CASSPPEGQPQHF. The CDR3 region has the DNA TGTGCCAGCAGCCCCCCTGAGGGACAGCCCCAGCATTTT.

The rearrangement joins TRBV30 to TRBJ1-1; TRBD1 aligns across 8 bases. V lost 8 bases to trimming and J lost 4 bases; unmatched junction nucleotides: 9. The CDR3 is 13 amino acids. Germline-derived CDR1 and CDR2 are GTSNPN and SVGIG (reference sequence). CDR3 residues: CAGQGKMVTEAFF. The CDR3 coding sequence is TGTGCCGGACAGGGTAAGATGGTCACTGAAGCTTTCTTT. Full variable domain (outside the CDR3, taken from reference TRBV30 and TRBJ1-1): SQTIHQWPATLVQPVGSPLSLECTVEGTSNPNLYWYRQAAGRGLQLLFYSVGIGQISSEVPQNLSASRPQDRQFILSSKKLLLSDSGFYLCAGQGKMVTEAFFGQGTRLTVV.

In its sample, this clone was seen once. CDR3 loop: CASSVGAGDQETQYF. As DNA, the CDR3 is TGTGCCAGTAGCGTAGGGGCCGGGGACCAAGAGACCCAGTACTTC. The chain has TRBV19 and TRBJ2-5; D is tentatively TRBD1 or TRBD2 (5 bases each). The CDR3 contains 15 residues. The germline gives CDR1 LNHDA, CDR2 SQIVND (reference sequence). The V gene lost 6 bases and the J gene lost 0 bases, with 14 bases spanning the gap.

The chain joins TRBV7-8 to TRBJ1-5; TRBD1 might be the D (5 bases). The CDR3 is made up of 14 amino acids. The V end was cut by 5 bases, the J end by 7 bases, with 15 bases between. Germline assignment: CDR1 SGHVS and CDR2 FQNEAQ. In DNA, the CDR3 is TGTGCCAGCAGCGAGGGGTCCCGGAACCAGCCCCAGCATTTT. Protein sequence: CASSEGSRNQPQHF.

The genes are TRBV7-6 and TRBJ2-1, with D unclear. Germline V lookup: CDR1 SGHVS, CDR2 FNYEAQ. V lost 3 bases to trimming and J lost 9 bases, with 15 bases between them. This CDR3 has 14 amino acids. The CDR3 is CASSFGAAPAEQFF. The DNA of the CDR3 is TGTGCCAGCAGCTTCGGCGCAGCGCCCGCTGAGCAGTTCTTC.

The CDR3 DNA reads as TGTGCCAGCAGCCCGAAACTAGCGGGAGGTAACAATGAGCAGTTCTTC. This codes for CASSPKLAGGNNEQFF. The chain has TRBV5-4 and TRBJ2-1, with 12 bases that match TRBD2. The CDR3 contains 16 residues. CDR1 and CDR2 (germline): SGHNT, YYREEE (reference sequence). The V gene end was trimmed by 4 bases and the J gene end by 5 bases; junction bases not matched to a gene: 7.

This clone was recorded only once. This sequence joins TRBV7-8 and TRBJ2-1, with 7 bases aligning to TRBD2. Germline CDR1 and CDR2: SGHVS and FQNEAQ. After removal of 4 bases from V and 10 bases from J, the junction contained 13 bases not matched to a gene. This CDR3 has 15 residues. The CDR3 reads CASSSPLGPSGEQFF. The CDR3 bases are TGTGCCAGCAGCTCCCCTCTGGGGCCTAGCGGCGAGCAGTTCTTC.